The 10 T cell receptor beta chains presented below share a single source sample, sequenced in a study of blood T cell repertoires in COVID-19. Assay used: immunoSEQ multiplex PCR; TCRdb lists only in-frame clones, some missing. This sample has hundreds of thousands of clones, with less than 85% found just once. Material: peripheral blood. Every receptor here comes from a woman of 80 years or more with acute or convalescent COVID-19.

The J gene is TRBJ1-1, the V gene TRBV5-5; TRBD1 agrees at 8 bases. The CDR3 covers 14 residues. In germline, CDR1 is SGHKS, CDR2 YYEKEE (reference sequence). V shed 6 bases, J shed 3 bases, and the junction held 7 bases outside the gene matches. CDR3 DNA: TGTGCCAGCACCTGGACAGGGATAGACACTGAAGCTTTCTTT. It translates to CASTWTGIDTEAFF.

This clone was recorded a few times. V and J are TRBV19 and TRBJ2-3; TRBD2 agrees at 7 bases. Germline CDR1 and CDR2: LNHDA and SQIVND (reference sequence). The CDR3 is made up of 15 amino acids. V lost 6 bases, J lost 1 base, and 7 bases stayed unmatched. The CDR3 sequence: CASSPGAGGTDTQYF. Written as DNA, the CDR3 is TGTGCCAGTAGCCCCGGTGCGGGGGGCACAGATACGCAGTATTTT.

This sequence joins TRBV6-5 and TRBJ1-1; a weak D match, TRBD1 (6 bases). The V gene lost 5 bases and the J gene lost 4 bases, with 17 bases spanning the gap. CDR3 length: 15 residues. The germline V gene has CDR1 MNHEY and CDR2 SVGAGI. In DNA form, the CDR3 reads TGTGCCAGCAGTCCCCGGAGGGGGGGAGTCACTGAAGCTTTCTTT. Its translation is CASSPRRGGVTEAFF.

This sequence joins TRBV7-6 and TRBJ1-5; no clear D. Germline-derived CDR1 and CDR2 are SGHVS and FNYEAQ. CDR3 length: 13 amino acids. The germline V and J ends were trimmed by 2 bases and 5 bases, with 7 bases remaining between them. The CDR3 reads CASSLSPDQPQHF. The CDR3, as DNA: TGTGCCAGCAGCTTATCTCCAGATCAGCCCCAGCATTTT.

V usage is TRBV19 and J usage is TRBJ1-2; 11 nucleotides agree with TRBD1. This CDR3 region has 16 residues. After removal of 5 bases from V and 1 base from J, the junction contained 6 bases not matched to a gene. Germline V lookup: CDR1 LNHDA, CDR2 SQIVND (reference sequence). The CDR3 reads CASSWPGQGVNYGYTF. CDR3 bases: TGTGCCAGTAGTTGGCCGGGACAGGGGGTTAACTATGGCTACACCTTC.

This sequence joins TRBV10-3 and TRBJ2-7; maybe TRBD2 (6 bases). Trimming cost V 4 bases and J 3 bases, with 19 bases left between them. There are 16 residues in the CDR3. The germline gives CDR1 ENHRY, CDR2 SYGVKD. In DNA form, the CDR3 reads TGTGCCATCAGTGGATGGGGGGTTGATAATAACTACGAGCAGTACTTC. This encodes CAISGWGVDNNYEQYF.

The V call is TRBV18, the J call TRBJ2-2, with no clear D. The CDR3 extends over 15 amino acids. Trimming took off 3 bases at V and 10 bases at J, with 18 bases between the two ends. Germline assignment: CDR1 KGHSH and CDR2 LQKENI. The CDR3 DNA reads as TGTGCCAGCTCACCCCTCCGAGACATCGTTCCGGAGCTGTTTTTT. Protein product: CASSPLRDIVPELFF.

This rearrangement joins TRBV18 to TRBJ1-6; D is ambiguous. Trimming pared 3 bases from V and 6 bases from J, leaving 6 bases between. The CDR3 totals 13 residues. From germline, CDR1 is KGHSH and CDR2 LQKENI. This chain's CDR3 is CASSPVSNSPLHF. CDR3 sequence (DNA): TGTGCCAGCTCACCTGTCAGTAATTCACCCCTCCACTTT.

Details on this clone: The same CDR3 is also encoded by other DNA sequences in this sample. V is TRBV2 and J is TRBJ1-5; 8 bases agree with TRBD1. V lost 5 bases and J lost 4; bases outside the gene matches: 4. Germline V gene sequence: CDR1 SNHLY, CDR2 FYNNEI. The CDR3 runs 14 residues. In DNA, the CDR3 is TGTGCCAGCAGTCCCGACAGGGGTAATCAGCCCCAGCATTTT. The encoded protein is CASSPDRGNQPQHF.

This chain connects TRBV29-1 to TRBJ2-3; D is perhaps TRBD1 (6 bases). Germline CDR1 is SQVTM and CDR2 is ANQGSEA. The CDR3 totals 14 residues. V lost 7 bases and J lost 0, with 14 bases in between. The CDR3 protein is CSAAVGTSTDTQYF. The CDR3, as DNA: TGCAGCGCCGCAGTTGGGACAAGCACAGATACGCAGTATTTT.